A single sample gave rise to the 19 T cell receptor beta chains below, sequenced in a study of PD-L1 blockade in urothelial cancer. TCRdb's table, derived via immunoSEQ multiplex PCR, lists solely in-frame clones and lacks some. Of around 63,000 clones listed, about 81% were seen once; the top ten hold about 1.6%. Specified time point: pretreatment peripheral blood. Sequenced here: PBMCs, sampled around atezolizumab (anti-PD-L1) treatment. All receptors derive from a man between 65 and 85 years old with urothelial cancer.

The chain is built from TRBV6-6 and TRBJ1-2; 8 nucleotides agree with TRBD1. Germline CDR1 and CDR2: MNHNY and SVGAGI (reference sequence). This CDR3 region has 14 residues. Trimming removed 5 bases from V and 4 bases from J; junction bases left unmatched: 6. CDR3 in DNA: TGTGCCAGCAGTGCAGGACAGGGAACCTATGGCTACACCTTC. This gives the protein CASSAGQGTYGYTF.

CDR3 bases: TGTGCCACCAGCAGGAAAGGACAGACCGACAATGAGCAGTTCTTC. Translated, it gives CATSRKGQTDNEQFF. The V and J genes are TRBV15 and TRBJ2-1; possibly TRBD1 for D (6 bases). Between the trimmed V and J ends, which lost 3 bases and 5 bases, there was a span of 14 bases. The germline V gene has CDR1 LNHNV and CDR2 YYDKDF (reference sequence). CDR3 length: 15 residues.

The chain joins TRBV7-9 to TRBJ2-7; 9 nucleotides agree with TRBD1. Trimming cost V 4 bases and J 1 base; bases outside gene matches: 8. This CDR3 comprises 16 residues. Germline V lookup: CDR1 SEHNR, CDR2 FQNEAQ (reference sequence). The CDR3 protein is CASSSDGTGPSYEQYF. The DNA of the CDR3 is TGTGCCAGCAGCTCAGACGGGACAGGGCCTTCCTACGAGCAGTACTTC.

This clone was seen more than once but under ten times. The chain has TRBV30 and TRBJ1-1; TRBD1 aligns across 9 bases. V lost 7 bases, J lost 3 bases, and 6 bases stayed unmatched. This CDR3 has 13 amino acids. CDR1 GTSNPN and CDR2 SVGIG come from the germline V gene (reference sequence). The CDR3 DNA reads TGTGCCTCCACAGGGGGCGAATACACTGAAGCTTTCTTT. This gives the protein CASTGGEYTEAFF.

The chain uses TRBV15 and TRBJ2-1; D remains unclear. The germline V and J ends were trimmed by 0 bases and 11 bases, with 14 bases remaining between them. The CDR3 consists of 14 residues. Germline V gives CDR1 LNHNV, CDR2 YYDKDF (reference sequence). The DNA of the CDR3 is TGTGCCACCAGCAGAGATCGCGGTCTCTACAAGCAGTTCTTC. It codes for CATSRDRGLYKQFF.

In its sample, this clone was seen once. V usage is TRBV28 and J usage is TRBJ1-2; 9 bases match TRBD1. Germline loops: CDR1 MDHEN, CDR2 SYDVKM. The CDR3 is 15 residues long. Trimming cost V 4 bases and J 3 bases; bases outside gene matches: 6. The CDR3 sequence: CASSSGTGGHYGYTF. The CDR3 bases are TGTGCCAGCAGTTCCGGAACAGGGGGCCACTATGGCTACACCTTC.

This chain connects TRBV2 to TRBJ2-5, with 7 nucleotides matching TRBD1. CDR3 length: 14 amino acids. Germline V gene data show CDR1 as SNHLY and CDR2 as FYNNEI. Trimming removed 5 bases from V and 2 bases from J; junction bases left unmatched: 5. In DNA, the CDR3 is TGTGCCAGCAGTAACAGGGGTTTACAAGAGACCCAGTACTTC. Its translation is CASSNRGLQETQYF.

The chain is built from TRBV19 and TRBJ2-1; D is possibly TRBD1 (6 bases). Germline V gives CDR1 LNHDA, CDR2 SQIVND (reference sequence). This CDR3 region has 13 residues. Trimming took off 6 bases at V and 8 bases at J, with 14 bases between the two ends. CDR3 nucleotide sequence: TGTGCCAGTAGACCTCAACAGGGTTATGAGCAGTTCTTC. Translation gives CASRPQQGYEQFF. Based on the CDR3 plus reference TRBV19 and TRBJ2-1, the full variable domain is DGGITQSPKYLFRKEGQNVTLSCEQNLNHDAMYWYRQDPGQGLRLIYYSQIVNDFQKGDIAEGYSVSREKKESFPLTVTSAQKNPTAFYLCASRPQQGYEQFFGPGTRLTVL.

The chain carries TRBV13 and TRBJ2-7; D is uncertain. CDR1 and CDR2 (germline): PRHDT, FYEKMQ (reference sequence). The CDR3 totals 13 residues. Between the trimmed V and J ends, which lost 5 bases and 2 bases, there was a span of 10 bases. The CDR3 coding sequence is TGTGCCAGCAGCACCGAAAGCCCCTACGAGCAGTACTTC. As protein: CASSTESPYEQYF.

The J gene is TRBJ2-2, the V gene TRBV4-3; the D gene is possibly TRBD2 (5 bases). V was cut by 0 bases and J by 7 bases, with 18 bases left in between. This CDR3 spans 17 amino acids. Germline CDR1 is LGHNA and CDR2 is YSLEER. The CDR3 DNA follows: TGCGCCAGCAGCCAAGATCTAGCTAGTGGACGTAGCGGGGAGCTGTTTTTT. This translates into CASSQDLASGRSGELFF.

V and J are TRBV28 and TRBJ2-2; 8 bases are a match to TRBD1. The J segment lost 1 base and the V segment lost 4 bases, leaving 2 bases of the junction unmatched. The CDR3 runs to 15 residues. From germline, CDR1 is MDHEN and CDR2 SYDVKM. The CDR3 sequence: CASSSGQGNTGELFF. CDR3 in DNA: TGTGCCAGCAGTTCAGGACAGGGGAACACCGGGGAGCTGTTTTTT.

This clone occurred once. The V and J genes are TRBV19 and TRBJ1-5; no clear D gene. This CDR3 spans 13 amino acids. Trimming removed 2 bases from V and 7 bases from J, with 9 bases in between. Per germline, CDR1 LNHDA and CDR2 SQIVND (reference sequence). Here the CDR3 DNA reads TGTGCCAGTAGTATAACGGGGTGGCAGCCCCAGCATTTT. The encoded protein is CASSITGWQPQHF. Full variable domain (rest looked up from reference TRBV19 and TRBJ1-5): DGGITQSPKYLFRKEGQNVTLSCEQNLNHDAMYWYRQDPGQGLRLIYYSQIVNDFQKGDIAEGYSVSREKKESFPLTVTSAQKNPTAFYLCASSITGWQPQHFGDGTRLSIL.

The chain uses TRBV20-1 and TRBJ2-3; D might be TRBD1 (6 bases). The V end lost 5 bases, the J end lost 4 bases, and 7 bases lay between the germline ends. Germline V gene lookup returns CDR1 DFQATT and CDR2 SNEGSKA (reference sequence). This CDR3 contains 11 residues. CDR3 in DNA: TGCAGTGCTTACAGGGCAGATACGCAGTATTTT. This sequence encodes CSAYRADTQYF.

The V and J genes are TRBV20-1 and TRBJ2-1; D is unresolved. The CDR3 is made up of 10 amino acids. V was shortened by 6 bases and J by 3 bases, with 3 bases between the two germline ends. Looked up from germline, CDR1 is DFQATT and CDR2 is SNEGSKA (reference sequence). The CDR3 protein is CSAGYNEQFF. The CDR3, as DNA: TGCAGTGCCGGCTACAATGAGCAGTTCTTC.

This clone has a handful of counts. This rearrangement joins TRBV7-9 to TRBJ2-7; 7 bases map to TRBD1. Per germline, CDR1 SEHNR and CDR2 FQNEAQ (reference sequence). This CDR3 has 14 residues. After removal of 4 bases from V and 4 bases from J, the junction contained 7 bases not matched to a gene. The CDR3 region is CASSSTGALYEQYF. Here the CDR3 DNA reads TGTGCCAGCAGCTCCACAGGGGCCCTATACGAGCAGTACTTC.

The chain has TRBV20-1 and TRBJ1-1; D is possibly TRBD1 (5 bases). V was pared by 5 bases and J by 7 bases, with 8 bases between. Germline values: CDR1 DFQATT, CDR2 SNEGSKA (reference sequence). CDR3 size: 10 residues. The CDR3, as DNA: TGCAGTGCTCGACAGTTTGAAGCTTTCTTT. Protein product: CSARQFEAFF.

CDR3 sequence (DNA): TGTGCCAGCAGCTTTAGGCAGGGCGTCAAAAACATTCAGTACTTC. It translates to CASSFRQGVKNIQYF. The rearrangement joins TRBV7-3 to TRBJ2-4, with D perhaps TRBD1 (5 bases). Germline values: CDR1 SGHTA, CDR2 FQGTGA. This CDR3 comprises 15 residues. Trimming cost V 3 bases and J 3 bases, with 12 bases left between them.

The chain employs TRBV29-1 and TRBJ1-1; TRBD1 might be the D (5 bases). The CDR3 length is 12 residues. Between the trimmed V and J ends, which lost 4 bases and 4 bases, there was a span of 10 bases. Per germline, CDR1 SQVTM and CDR2 ANQGSEA. The CDR3 nucleotides are TGCAGCGTTGCACCTGGGGCCACTGAAGCTTTCTTT. It codes for CSVAPGATEAFF. The variable domain in full, with the rest retrieved from reference TRBV29-1 and TRBJ1-1, is SAVISQKPSRDICQRGTSLTIQCQVDSQVTMMFWYRQQPGQSLTLIATANQGSEATYESGFVIDKFPISRPNLTFSTLTVSNMSPEDSSIYLCSVAPGATEAFFGQGTRLTVV.

The gene calls are TRBV6-1 and TRBJ2-2; possibly TRBD2 for D (6 bases). This CDR3 contains 15 residues. Germline CDR1 reads MNHNS; CDR2 reads SASEGT. V was clipped by 4 bases and J by 5 bases, with 14 bases between them. The CDR3 reads CASSGTLGRTGELFF. DNA for the CDR3: TGTGCCAGCAGTGGAACCCTGGGGAGGACCGGGGAGCTGTTTTTT.